This T cell receptor beta chain appears in the sequencing data of a study of neoadjuvant anti-PD-1 for oral cavity cancer. Study in general: Around day 43, patients without progression received a fourth nivolumab dose before surgery.

The V gene's germline CDR1 is SGDLS and CDR2 YYNGEE. This CDR3 spans 15 amino acids. Between the trimmed V and J ends, which lost 0 bases and 5 bases, there was a span of 11 bases. The table came from immunoSEQ multiplex PCR; TCRdb's copy has only in-frame clones and leaves some out. The table records about 15,000 clones, 35% to 40% of them present only once. Time point indicated: after neoadjuvant nivolumab, at surgical resection. Stage II-IVA oral cavity squamous cell carcinoma was new and untreated by systemic or radiation therapy. Cohort: HPV-negative, locally advanced oral cavity squamous cell carcinoma patients.

This clonotype was sampled from a person between 40 and 79 years old with oral cavity squamous cell carcinoma. The specimen comprised tumor tissue, sampled after nivolumab (anti-PD-1) treatment. This sequence joins TRBV9 and TRBJ2-2; D unresolved. CDR3 sequence reads: CASSVALVSTGELFF. CDR3 nucleotides: TGTGCCAGCAGCGTAGCCCTAGTCTCAACCGGGGAGCTGTTTTTT. Together with reference TRBV9 and TRBJ2-2, the CDR3 gives the full variable domain: DSGVTQTPKHLITATGQRVTLRCSPRSGDLSVYWYQQSLDQGLQFLIQYYNGEERAKGNILERFSAQQFPDLHSELNLSSLELGDSALYFCASSVALVSTGELFFGEGSRLTVL.